One T cell receptor beta chain is described in this entry. Its specificity is unknown. After isolation, RNA underwent reverse transcription to generate cDNA as the sequencing template. The repertoire was sequenced with immunoSEQ multiplex PCR; TCRdb's copy has only in-frame clones and lacks some. The table includes fewer than 200,000 clones, approximately 59% detected once. V lost 4 bases to trimming and J lost 5 bases, with 14 bases between them. The germline V gene has CDR1 ENHRY and CDR2 SYGVKD. There are 14 residues in the CDR3. This entry comes from a study of CD8+ T cells in alopecia areata. Study-level background: Treated patients took oral tofacitinib at 5 to 10 mg twice daily. People stayed on tofacitinib for 6 to 18 months, then stopped the drug for 6 months.

Study results and caveats: Sequences from scalp samples also cover resident alphabeta T cells of normal skin. Clonality was higher in lesional than normal scalp, especially in alopecia totalis/universalis.

V is TRBV10-3 and J is TRBJ2-5, with unresolved D. The receptor was isolated from a human donor with alopecia areata. The specimen comprised CD4+ T cells sorted from blood, sampled at week 0. DNA for the CDR3: TGTGCCATCAGTGGATTTGGGCTGACGGAGACCCAGTACTTC. As protein: CAISGFGLTETQYF.